This T cell receptor (beta chain) was sequenced for a study of blood T cell repertoires in COVID-19. The overall study: COVID-19 samples from acute and convalescent phases originated in the United States, Italy and Spain. Sample material is recorded as cDNA or gDNA derived from T cells, B-cell-depleted T cells, or PBMCs.

Germline V CDR1 and CDR2: PRHDT, FYEKMQ (reference sequence). Trimming took 1 base from V and 5 from J, leaving 8 bases between them. This CDR3 is 14 amino acids long. Source study methods: Amplification of reference gene primers provided the estimated nucleated cell counts. The data were produced by immunoSEQ multiplex PCR, yet TCRdb's version contains in-frame clones alone and is incomplete. That table supplies the V and J calls and clone size; D and trimming were determined from the DNA. The sample has 95,000 to 100,000 clones, about 89% seen once. Sequenced input: peripheral blood. This TCR derives from a woman aged 30 to 39 with acute or convalescent COVID-19. The rearrangement joins TRBV13 to TRBJ1-4; tentatively, D is TRBD1 (5 bases). The CDR3 sequence: CASSLAGGNEKLFF. CDR3 sequence (DNA): TGTGCCAGCAGCTTAGCGGGGGGGAATGAAAAACTGTTTTTT.